The present entry profiles one T cell receptor (beta chain) with its context. Its specificity is unknown. This sample was taken from a study of response to subunit inactivated influenza vaccine. Study conclusions and caveats: After each seasonal influenza vaccination, few new T cells are recruited, the authors suggested.

This CDR3 is 15 amino acids long. J lost 3 bases, V lost 1 base, and 2 bases had no gene match. Germline CDR1 and CDR2: SNHLY and FYNNEI. From the RT-PCR reads, TCRdb called clonotypes with MiXCR, one entry per CDR3 protein. The data show more than 400,000 distinct CDR3 sequences, roughly 11% seen once. This sequence was found in a man aged 50-59 years who received an inactivated influenza vaccine. The chain combines TRBV2 with TRBJ2-1, with 8 nucleotides matching TRBD2. This material consisted of PBMCs from blood, taken around seven weeks after vaccination. The CDR3 sequence: CASSEGLANYNEQFF. The CDR3 DNA reads as TGTGCCAGCAGTGAAGGACTAGCGAACTACAATGAGCAGTTCTTC.